This entry is about one T cell receptor (beta chain). After removal of 4 bases from V and 5 bases from J, the junction contained 13 bases not matched to a gene. This CDR3 is 16 amino acids long. Germline V CDR1 and CDR2: SGHKS, YYEKEE (reference sequence). Sequencing used immunoSEQ multiplex PCR; TCRdb keeps in-frame clones, though not all of them. In the table there are about 84,000 clones, just over 85% of which are singletons. These data originate in a study of cytotoxic CD8 clonotypes in ibrutinib-treated CLL. The receptor was derived from a human donor with chronic lymphocytic leukemia. The chain carries TRBV5-5 and TRBJ1-2; 8 bases agree with TRBD1. The sequencing used PBMCs, collected before ibrutinib treatment. The CDR3 DNA follows: TGTGCCAGCAGCGGGGATCTCAGGGGGCATGGATATGGCTACACCTTC. Translating it yields CASSGDLRGHGYGYTF.